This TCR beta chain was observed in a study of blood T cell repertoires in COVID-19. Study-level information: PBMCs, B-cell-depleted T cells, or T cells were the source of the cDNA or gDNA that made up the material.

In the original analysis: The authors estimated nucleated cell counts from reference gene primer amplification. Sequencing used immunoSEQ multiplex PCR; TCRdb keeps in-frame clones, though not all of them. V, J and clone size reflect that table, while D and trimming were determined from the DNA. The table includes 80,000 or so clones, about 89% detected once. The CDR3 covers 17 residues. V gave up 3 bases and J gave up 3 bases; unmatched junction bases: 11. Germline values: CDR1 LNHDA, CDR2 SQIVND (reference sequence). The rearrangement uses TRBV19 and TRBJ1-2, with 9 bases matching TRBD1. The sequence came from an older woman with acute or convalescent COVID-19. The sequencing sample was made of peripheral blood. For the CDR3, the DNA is TGTGCCAGTAGTATTCAGGAGGGACAGGGACCCCACTATGGCTACACCTTC. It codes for CASSIQEGQGPHYGYTF.